The clone carrying this T cell receptor beta chain was recorded at least ten times. Losses at the gene ends were 0 bases for V and 4 bases for J; bases not matched to a gene: 2. Per germline, CDR1 SGHAT and CDR2 FQNNGV. The CDR3 contains 14 residues. Each CDR3 protein is one row after TCRdb ran MiXCR on the PCR reads. The table shows 11,000 or so distinct CDR3 sequences, with approximately 53% occurring only once. Donors had localized lung adenocarcinoma, a non-small cell lung cancer. This entry comes from a study of CD4 and CD8 cells across lung adenocarcinoma regions. The specimen was CD8+ T cells from the center of a lung tumor. This sequence joins TRBV11-2 and TRBJ2-7; TRBD2 aligns across 8 bases. The receptor comes from a female donor with lung adenocarcinoma. The CD4 and CD8 labels of this study may be unreliable. The CDR3 coding sequence is TGTGCCAGCAGCTTAGATCGGGGGGGTTACGAGCAGTACTTC. It yields the protein CASSLDRGGYEQYF.